This TCR beta chain emerged from a study of blood T cell repertoires in COVID-19 (dated by TCRdb to between 2020 and 2021). Regarding the research as a whole: Samples covering the acute and convalescent phases of COVID-19 were provided by collaborators in the United States, Italy and Spain. The prospective study material was composed of cDNA or gDNA derived from T cells, B-cell-depleted T cells, or PBMCs. Deeply sampled blood TCRbeta repertoires from subjects exposed to, actively infected with, or recovered from COVID-19 were included in the dataset. The repertoires were released in a freely available public database intended as a resource for research on the immune response to SARS-CoV-2. Samples came from the ongoing ImmuneRACE study (first 160 participants) plus 1,254 subjects from 6 global collaborators. The sample metadata nearly always contained a de-identified subject ID, COVID-19 status, age in years and sex. Where available, HLA class I and class II types were obtained from metadata supplied by the sample provider rather than from assay-based typing.

TCRbeta CDR3 regions were amplified from genomic DNA by means of the immunoSEQ Assay, a bias-controlled multiplex PCR. Concerning the study's data processing: Within the assay, amplification of reference gene primers was used to estimate how many nucleated cells each sample contained. Sequence reads were collapsed and filtered to measure the absolute abundance of every unique TCRbeta CDR3 rearrangement. For each sample, productive Simpson clonality was calculated by taking the square root of Simpson's diversity index across productive rearrangements. TCRdb mirrors the immuneACCESS table, restricted to in-frame sequences. Some clones are absent from its copies; in checked studies, under half trace to an unresolved V gene, and the reason for the others is unknown. That table furnishes V, J and clone size, whereas the DNA furnished D and trimming. The sample table records around 130,000 clones; approximately 85% of these occur just once. The biggest ten clones account for roughly 4.5% of the sample.

Study-level results and caveats: Clinical and demographic metadata were provided uncurated, with the amount varying by source and participant.

As regards this clone: The antigen this receptor binds is unknown. No per-base quality is available; no much larger clone lies one base away.

From the cysteine through the valine, the CDR3 covers 11 amino acids. Only the CDR3 region is kept as DNA, spanning 33 bases read in frame from base 1. According to the germline V gene (reference sequence), CDR1 reads SEHNR and CDR2 reads FQNEAQ. V is pruned by 4 bases and J by 12 bases, leaving 6 bases of the junction without a gene match. Collaborating institutions collected whole blood in K2EDTA tubes following their own protocols. For TCRbeta analysis, collaborators shipped samples as frozen whole blood, isolated PBMCs, or DNA extracted from either of those sample types. This sequence was found in a human donor in a cohort sampled during active COVID-19. The rearranged segments are TRBV7-9 and TRBJ2-7; TRBD2 lines up with 7 middle nucleotides. Sequences were obtained from peripheral blood. In nucleotide form, the sequence is TGTGCCAGCAGCTCCGGACTAGTCTTGTACGTC. This yields the protein CASSSGLVLYV.